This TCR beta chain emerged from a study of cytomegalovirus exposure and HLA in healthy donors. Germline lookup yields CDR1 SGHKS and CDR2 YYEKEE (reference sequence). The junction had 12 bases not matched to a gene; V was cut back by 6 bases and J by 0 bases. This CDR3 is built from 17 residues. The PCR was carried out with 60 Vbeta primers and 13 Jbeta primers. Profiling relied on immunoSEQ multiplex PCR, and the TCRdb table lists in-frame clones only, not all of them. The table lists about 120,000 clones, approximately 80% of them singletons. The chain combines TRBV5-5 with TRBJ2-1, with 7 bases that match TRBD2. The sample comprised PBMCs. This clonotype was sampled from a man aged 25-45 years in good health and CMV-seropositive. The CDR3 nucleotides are TGTGCCAGCAACACGGGAGGAGCACAGAGCTCCTACAATGAGCAGTTCTTC. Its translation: CASNTGGAQSSYNEQFF. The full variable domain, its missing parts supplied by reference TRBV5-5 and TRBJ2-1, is DAGVTQSPTHLIKTRGQQVTLRCSPISGHKSVSWYQQVLGQGPQFIFQYYEKEERGRGNFPDRFSARQFPNYSSELNVNALLLGDSALYLCASNTGGAQSSYNEQFFGPGTRLTVL.